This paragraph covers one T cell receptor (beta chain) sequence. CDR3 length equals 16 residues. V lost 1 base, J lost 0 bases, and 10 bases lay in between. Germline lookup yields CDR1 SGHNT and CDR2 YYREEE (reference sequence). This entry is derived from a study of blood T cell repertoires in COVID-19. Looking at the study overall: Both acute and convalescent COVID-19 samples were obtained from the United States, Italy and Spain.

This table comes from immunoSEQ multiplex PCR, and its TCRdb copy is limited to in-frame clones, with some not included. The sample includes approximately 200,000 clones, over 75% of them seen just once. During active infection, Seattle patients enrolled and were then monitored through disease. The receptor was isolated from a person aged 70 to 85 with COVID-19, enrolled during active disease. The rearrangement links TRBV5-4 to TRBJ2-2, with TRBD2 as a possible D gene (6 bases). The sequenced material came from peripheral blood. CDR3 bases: TGTGCCAGCAGCTTGCGAGTAGCGGCGAACACCGGGGAGCTGTTTTTT. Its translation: CASSLRVAANTGELFF.